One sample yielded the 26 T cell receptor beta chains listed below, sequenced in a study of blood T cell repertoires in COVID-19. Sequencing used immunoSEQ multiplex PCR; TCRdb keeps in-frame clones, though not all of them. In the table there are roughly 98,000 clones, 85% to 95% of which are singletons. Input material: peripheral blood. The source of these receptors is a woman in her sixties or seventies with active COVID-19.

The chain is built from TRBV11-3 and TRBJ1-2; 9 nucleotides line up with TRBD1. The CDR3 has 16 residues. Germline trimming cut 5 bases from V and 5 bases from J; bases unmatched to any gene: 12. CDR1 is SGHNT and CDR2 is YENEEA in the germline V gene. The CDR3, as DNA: TGTGCCAGCAGCCTCCGGTCGGGACAGGGATTTTATGGCTACACCTTC. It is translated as CASSLRSGQGFYGYTF.

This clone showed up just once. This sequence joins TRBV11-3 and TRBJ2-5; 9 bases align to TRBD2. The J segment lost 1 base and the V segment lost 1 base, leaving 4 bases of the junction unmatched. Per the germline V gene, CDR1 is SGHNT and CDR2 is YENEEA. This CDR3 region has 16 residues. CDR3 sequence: CASSLGSSGTQETQYF. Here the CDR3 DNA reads TGTGCCAGCAGCTTAGGCTCTAGCGGGACCCAAGAGACCCAGTACTTC.

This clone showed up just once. The CDR3 here is CASWTPGGNEQFF. The CDR3 DNA follows: TGTGCCAGCTGGACTCCAGGGGGCAATGAGCAGTTCTTC. The J gene is TRBJ2-1, the V gene TRBV6-5, with 7 bases aligning to TRBD1. The CDR3 length is 13 residues. V dropped 8 bases and J dropped 6; count of bases not matched to a gene: 7. Looked up from germline, CDR1 is MNHEY and CDR2 is SVGAGI.

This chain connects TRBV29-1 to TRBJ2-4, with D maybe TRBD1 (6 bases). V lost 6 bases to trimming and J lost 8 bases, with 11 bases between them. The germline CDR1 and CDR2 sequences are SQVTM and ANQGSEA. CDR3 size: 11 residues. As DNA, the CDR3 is TGCAGCGTAGAACAGGGTTACATTCAGTACTTC. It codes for CSVEQGYIQYF. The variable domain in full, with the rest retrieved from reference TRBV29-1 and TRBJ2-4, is SAVISQKPSRDICQRGTSLTIQCQVDSQVTMMFWYRQQPGQSLTLIATANQGSEATYESGFVIDKFPISRPNLTFSTLTVSNMSPEDSSIYLCSVEQGYIQYFGAGTRLSVL.

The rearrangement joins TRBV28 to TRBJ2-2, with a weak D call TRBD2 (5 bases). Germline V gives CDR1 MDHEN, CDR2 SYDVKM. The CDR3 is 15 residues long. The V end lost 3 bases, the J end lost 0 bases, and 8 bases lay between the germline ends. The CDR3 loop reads CASSFEGANTGELFF. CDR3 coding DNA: TGTGCCAGCAGTTTTGAGGGCGCGAACACCGGGGAGCTGTTTTTT.

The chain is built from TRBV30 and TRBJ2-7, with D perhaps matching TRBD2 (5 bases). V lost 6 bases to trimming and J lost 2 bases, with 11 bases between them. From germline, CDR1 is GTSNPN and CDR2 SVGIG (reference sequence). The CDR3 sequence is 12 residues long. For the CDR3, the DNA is TGTGCCTGTGTCGGAGGTGCCTACGAGCAGTACTTC. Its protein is CACVGGAYEQYF.

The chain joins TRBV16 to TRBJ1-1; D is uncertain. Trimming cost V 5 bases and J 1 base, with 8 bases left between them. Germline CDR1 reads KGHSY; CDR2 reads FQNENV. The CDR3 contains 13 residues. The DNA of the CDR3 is TGTGCCAGCAGCTTGAGGTCGAACACTGAAGCTTTCTTT. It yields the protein CASSLRSNTEAFF.

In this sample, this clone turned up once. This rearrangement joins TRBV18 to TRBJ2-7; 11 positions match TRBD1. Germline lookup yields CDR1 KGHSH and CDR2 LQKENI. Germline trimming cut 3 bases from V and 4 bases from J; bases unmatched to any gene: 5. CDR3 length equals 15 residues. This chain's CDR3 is CASSPPGQGVYEQYF. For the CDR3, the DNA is TGTGCCAGCTCACCCCCGGGACAGGGGGTTTACGAGCAGTACTTC.

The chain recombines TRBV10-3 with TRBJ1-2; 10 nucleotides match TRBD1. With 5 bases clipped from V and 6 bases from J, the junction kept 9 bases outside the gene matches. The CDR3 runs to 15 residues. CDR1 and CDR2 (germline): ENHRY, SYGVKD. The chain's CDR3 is CAISPGQGLLDGYTF. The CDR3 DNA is TGTGCCATCAGTCCGGGACAGGGGCTTTTGGATGGCTACACCTTC.

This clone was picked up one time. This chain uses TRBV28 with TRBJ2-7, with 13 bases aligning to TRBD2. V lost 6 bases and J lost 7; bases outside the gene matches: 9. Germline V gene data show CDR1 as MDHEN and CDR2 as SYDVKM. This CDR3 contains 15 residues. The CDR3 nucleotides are TGTGCCAGCAGCCCTCGACTAGCGGGGGGTAGGGAGCAGTACTTC. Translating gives CASSPRLAGGREQYF.

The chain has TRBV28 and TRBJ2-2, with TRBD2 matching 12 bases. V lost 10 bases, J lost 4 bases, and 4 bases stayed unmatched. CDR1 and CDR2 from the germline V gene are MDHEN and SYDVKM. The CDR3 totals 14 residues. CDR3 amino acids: CATLAGGSTGELFF. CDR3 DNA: TGTGCCACACTAGCGGGGGGCAGCACCGGGGAGCTGTTTTTT.

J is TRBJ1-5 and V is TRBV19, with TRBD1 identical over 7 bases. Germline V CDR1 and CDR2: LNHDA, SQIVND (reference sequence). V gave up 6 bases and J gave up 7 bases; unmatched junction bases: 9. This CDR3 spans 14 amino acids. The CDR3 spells CASRRGTEGQPQHF. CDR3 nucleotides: TGTGCCAGTAGGAGAGGGACAGAGGGCCAGCCCCAGCATTTT.

This chain's CDR3 is CAISGDGRDNQPQHF. The DNA of the CDR3 is TGTGCCATCAGTGGGGATGGACGGGACAATCAGCCCCAGCATTTT. This chain connects TRBV10-3 to TRBJ1-5; D not certain. Germline CDR1 and CDR2: ENHRY and SYGVKD. The CDR3 sequence is 15 residues long. Trimming shortened V by 4 bases and J by 3 bases, and 13 bases separated the two germline ends.

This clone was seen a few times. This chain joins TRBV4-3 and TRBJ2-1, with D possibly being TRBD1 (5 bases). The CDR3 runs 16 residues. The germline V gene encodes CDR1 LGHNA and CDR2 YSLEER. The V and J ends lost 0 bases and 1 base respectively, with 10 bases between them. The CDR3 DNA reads TGCGCCAGCAGCCAAGATCCGGCAGGGTCCTACAATGAGCAGTTCTTC. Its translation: CASSQDPAGSYNEQFF.

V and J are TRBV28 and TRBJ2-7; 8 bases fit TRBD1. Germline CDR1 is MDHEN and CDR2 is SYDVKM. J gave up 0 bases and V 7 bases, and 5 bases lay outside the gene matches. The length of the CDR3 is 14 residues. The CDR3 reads CASTLQGDSYEQYF. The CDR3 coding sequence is TGTGCCAGCACCCTACAGGGGGACTCCTACGAGCAGTACTTC.

CDR3 region: CASSLYRQEYTQPQHF. DNA of the CDR3: TGTGCCAGCAGTTTATATAGGCAGGAATATACTCAGCCCCAGCATTTT. The V call is TRBV28, the J call TRBJ1-5; no reliable D call. The CDR3 runs 16 residues. Germline CDR1 is MDHEN and CDR2 is SYDVKM. The germline V and J ends were trimmed by 1 base and 6 bases, with 16 bases remaining between them.

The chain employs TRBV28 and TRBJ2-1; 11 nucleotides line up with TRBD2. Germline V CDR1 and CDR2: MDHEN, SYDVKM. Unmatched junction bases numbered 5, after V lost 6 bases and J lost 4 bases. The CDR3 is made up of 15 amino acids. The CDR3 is CASRSGTSGYNEQFF. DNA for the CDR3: TGTGCCAGCAGGTCCGGGACTAGCGGTTACAATGAGCAGTTCTTC.

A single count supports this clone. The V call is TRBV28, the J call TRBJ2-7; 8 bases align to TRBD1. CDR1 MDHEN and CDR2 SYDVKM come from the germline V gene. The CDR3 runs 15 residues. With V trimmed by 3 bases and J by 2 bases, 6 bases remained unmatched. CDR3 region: CASSFSQGATYEQYF. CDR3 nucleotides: TGTGCCAGCAGTTTCTCCCAGGGGGCAACCTACGAGCAGTACTTC.

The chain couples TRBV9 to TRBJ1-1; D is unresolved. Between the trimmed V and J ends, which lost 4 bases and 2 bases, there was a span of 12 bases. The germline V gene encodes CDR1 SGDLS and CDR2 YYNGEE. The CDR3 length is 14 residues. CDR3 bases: TGTGCCAGCAGCCGGCCCGGGGAAAACACTGAAGCTTTCTTT. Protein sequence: CASSRPGENTEAFF.

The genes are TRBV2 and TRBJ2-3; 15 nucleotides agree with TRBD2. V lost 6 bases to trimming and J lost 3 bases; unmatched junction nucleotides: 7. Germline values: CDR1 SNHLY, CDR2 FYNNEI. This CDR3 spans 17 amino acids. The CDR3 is CASSPGLAGGGTDTQYF. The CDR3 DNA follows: TGTGCCAGCAGCCCGGGACTAGCGGGAGGTGGAACAGATACGCAGTATTTT. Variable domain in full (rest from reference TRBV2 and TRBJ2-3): EPEVTQTPSHQVTQMGQEVILRCVPISNHLYFYWYRQILGQKVEFLVSFYNNEISEKSEIFDDQFSVERPDGSNFTLKIRSTKLEDSAMYFCASSPGLAGGGTDTQYFGPGTRLTVL.

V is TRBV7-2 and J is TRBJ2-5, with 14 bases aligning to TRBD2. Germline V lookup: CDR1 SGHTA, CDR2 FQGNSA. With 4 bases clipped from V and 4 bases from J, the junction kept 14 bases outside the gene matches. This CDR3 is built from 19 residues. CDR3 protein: CASSSPGRLAGGPRETQYF. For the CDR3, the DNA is TGTGCCAGCAGCTCCCCCGGGAGACTAGCGGGAGGGCCCCGAGAGACCCAGTACTTC.

CDR3 protein: CASSLRQGNNEQFF. In DNA form, the CDR3 reads TGTGCCAGCAGCTTGAGGCAGGGGAATAATGAGCAGTTCTTC. The J gene is TRBJ2-1, the V gene TRBV5-4, with D perhaps TRBD1 (6 bases). From germline, CDR1 is SGHNT and CDR2 YYREEE (reference sequence). The CDR3 runs to 14 residues. Trimming pared 1 base from V and 7 bases from J, leaving 12 bases between.

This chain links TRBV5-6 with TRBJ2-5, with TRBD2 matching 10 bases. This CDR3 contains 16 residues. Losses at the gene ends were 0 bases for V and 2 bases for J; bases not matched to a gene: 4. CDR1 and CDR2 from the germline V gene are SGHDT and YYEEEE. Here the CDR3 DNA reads TGTGCCAGCAGCTTGGGGACTAGCGGAAATCAAGAGACCCAGTACTTC. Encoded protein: CASSLGTSGNQETQYF.

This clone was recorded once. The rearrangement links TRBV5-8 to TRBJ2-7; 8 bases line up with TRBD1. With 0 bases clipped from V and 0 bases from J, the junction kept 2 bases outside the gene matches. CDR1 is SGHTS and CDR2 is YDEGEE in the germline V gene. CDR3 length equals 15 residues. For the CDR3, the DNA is TGTGCCAGCAGCTTGGCGGGACAGGCCTCCTACGAGCAGTACTTC. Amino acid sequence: CASSLAGQASYEQYF.

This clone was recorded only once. CDR3 nucleotide sequence: TGTGCCAGCATAACAGTAGCGGGGGGGCCCAATGAGCAGTTCTTC. Amino acid sequence: CASITVAGGPNEQFF. V and J are TRBV28 and TRBJ2-1, with 11 bases matching TRBD2. The CDR3 consists of 15 residues. The germline CDR1 and CDR2 sequences are MDHEN and SYDVKM. V lost 7 bases and J lost 6; bases outside the gene matches: 8.

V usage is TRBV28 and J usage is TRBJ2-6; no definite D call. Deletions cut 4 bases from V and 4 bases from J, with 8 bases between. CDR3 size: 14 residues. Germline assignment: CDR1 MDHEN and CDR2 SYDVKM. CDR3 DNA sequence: TGTGCCAGCAGTTCCCCGACAGGGGCCAACGTCCTGACTTTC. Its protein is CASSSPTGANVLTF.